Only one count was recorded for the clone carrying this T cell receptor beta chain. After removal of 4 bases from V and 3 bases from J, the junction contained 5 bases not matched to a gene. The V gene's germline CDR1 is SNHLY and CDR2 FYNNEI. CDR3 length equals 15 residues. The data originate from a study of regulatory T cells in long-lasting Graves disease. The time point denotes: persistent/refractory GD, antithyroid drugs over 5 years with positive TRAb. From RNA extracted from PBMCs, the TCR library was made. Arm-PCR of CDR3 regions and iRepertoire HTBI primers were used to build TCR beta libraries. TCRdb re-called the multiplex PCR reads with MiXCR, one entry per CDR3 protein. The profile shows 350,000 to 500,000 distinct CDR3 sequences, 21% of them singletons.

The origin of this receptor is a female donor with Graves disease. The chain couples TRBV2 to TRBJ1-5, with 8 bases aligning to TRBD1. Source: peripheral blood mononuclear cells (PBMCs), taken when the disease was refractory, from a patient treated with antithyroid drugs. The CDR3 nucleotides read TGTGCCAGCAGTGTAGGACAGGGATCCAATCAGCCCCAGCATTTT. Translation gives CASSVGQGSNQPQHF.